The clone carrying this TCR beta chain was counted at least ten times. Amplification of TCR beta CDR3 regions used RNA as the template. The TCR CDR3 was amplified in a first-round RT-PCR using the HTBI primer set. TCRdb redid the calling of the multiplex PCR reads with MiXCR, one entry per CDR3 protein. The sample lists around 520,000 distinct CDR3 sequences; roughly a quarter were seen once. The sample originates from a study of T cells in Graves' hyperthyroidism and ophthalmopathy. The CDR3 sequence is 14 residues long. V lost 5 bases to trimming and J lost 6 bases; unmatched junction nucleotides: 10.

Sequencing was carried out using blood. The TCR comes from a woman in her thirties with Graves' ophthalmopathy. V usage is TRBV12-3 or TRBV12-4 and J usage is TRBJ2-7; 7 bases line up with TRBD1. The CDR3 sequence: CASSLLETGIEQYF. The CDR3 DNA reads TGTGCCAGCAGTCTACTGGAGACAGGGATCGAGCAGTACTTC.